The TCR beta chain under discussion was sequenced for a study of CD8 T cells in ankylosing spondylitis. Study-wide points: Previously reported in reactive arthritis synovial fluid and blood were some of the motif variants. Matched ankylosing spondylitis synovial fluid reportedly contained a significantly enriched population of disease-linked clones. Seemingly distinctive of ankylosing spondylitis blood was a TCR beta motif formed by eight highly homologous variants. Those disease-linked clones were CD8+; they were also relatively rare in peripheral blood.

Germline CDR1 reads DFQATT; CDR2 reads SNEGSKA (reference sequence). Between the trimmed V and J ends, which lost 6 bases and 3 bases, there was a span of 11 bases. The CDR3 is 12 amino acids. This clonotype has just a few counts. No antigen is known for it. Quantitative 5'-RACE with molecular barcodes produced the TCR beta libraries. TCRdb reanalysed the 5' RACE reads using MiXCR and keeps one entry per CDR3 protein. The sample records 350,000 to 450,000 distinct CDR3 sequences, roughly 27% being singletons. This chain uses TRBV20-1 with TRBJ2-5; no clear D gene. The specimen sequenced was blood, either unsorted or a sorted T cell fraction (not recorded which). This TCR came from a male donor with ankylosing spondylitis. CDR3 nucleotide sequence: TGCAGTGCCCCCTGGAGCGAAGAGACCCAGTACTTC. Translating gives CSAPWSEETQYF.